One and the same sample provided the 12 T cell receptor beta chains below, sequenced in a study of T cells after yellow fever vaccination (dated by TCRdb to between 2019 and 2020). Explained via the paper, the treatment or condition label denotes: live attenuated yellow fever vaccine strain. Receptor libraries were prepared by 5' RACE. Sequencing was performed on an Illumina HiSeq 2500. The public reads were run again by TCRdb, first through fastp at Q25 and then through MiXCR, and only productive beta chains were kept. Each entry merges the rows of one CDR3 protein and shows their most common DNA and genes. The sample data list just under 600,000 distinct CDR3 sequences, and about 14% of these were observed just once. Over 12% of the sample goes to the ten largest clones. Specimen: PBMCs, collected on the day of the yellow fever booster vaccination. The receptor source for this set is a man aged 25-45 years who received the YFV17D yellow fever vaccine.

This clonotype has a handful of counts. The genes are TRBV7-9 and TRBJ2-3; 13 nucleotides line up with TRBD2. The J segment lost 4 bases and the V segment lost 5 bases, leaving 9 bases of the junction unmatched. CDR3 length equals 17 residues. Germline assignment: CDR1 SEHNR and CDR2 FQNEAQ (reference sequence). CDR3 nucleotide sequence: TGTGCCAGCAGCCCTAATTTCGGACTAGCGGGGGCAGATACGCAGTATTTT. Protein product: CASSPNFGLAGADTQYF.

CDR3 nucleotides: TGTGCCAGCAGCTCCCGACCCGGGGACGAGCAGTACTTC. This gives the protein CASSSRPGDEQYF. V and J are TRBV7-2 and TRBJ2-7; possible D gene TRBD2, 5 bases. The CDR3 is 13 amino acids. Germline V gene sequence: CDR1 SGHTA, CDR2 FQGNSA. V lost 4 bases and J lost 5, with 12 bases in between.

This clonotype was seen only a few times. The chain carries TRBV20-1 and TRBJ1-2; 10 nucleotides line up with TRBD1. Germline assignment: CDR1 DFQATT and CDR2 SNEGSKA (reference sequence). This CDR3 contains 14 residues. This CDR3 is CIPGAGQGNYGYTF. CDR3 DNA sequence: TGCATTCCCGGCGCGGGACAGGGGAACTATGGCTACACCTTC.

V is TRBV5-5 and J is TRBJ2-1; possibly TRBD1 or TRBD2 for D (5 bases each). CDR1 SGHKS and CDR2 YYEKEE come from the germline V gene (reference sequence). The length of the CDR3 is 15 residues. V was clipped by 4 bases and J by 5 bases, with 16 bases between them. This chain's CDR3 is CASSTVPGPDNEQFF. In nucleotides, the CDR3 is TGTGCCAGCAGCACAGTTCCGGGACCGGACAATGAGCAGTTCTTC.

The chain links TRBV7-2 to TRBJ2-7; D unresolved. The V end lost 0 bases, the J end lost 4 bases, and 10 bases lay between the germline ends. The CDR3 spans 14 residues. Germline V CDR1 and CDR2: SGHTA, FQGNSA. The CDR3 bases are TGTGCCAGCAGCTTAGCGCTAACACAATACGAGCAGTACTTC. Translation gives CASSLALTQYEQYF.

This clonotype has just a few counts. The rearrangement links TRBV11-2 to TRBJ2-1; TRBD2 agrees at 12 bases. The CDR3 has 18 amino acids. V lost 6 bases to trimming and J lost 5 bases; unmatched junction nucleotides: 14. CDR1 is SGHAT, CDR2 FQNNGV, per germline. The CDR3 DNA reads as TGTGCCAGCAGGTCCGGGACTAGCGGGTTGGCCCGCGACAATGAGCAGTTCTTC. Its translation: CASRSGTSGLARDNEQFF.

This clonotype was seen a handful of times. DNA for the CDR3: TGTGCCCCCGCCCAGTATAACCACAATGAGCAGTTCTTC. Protein sequence: CAPAQYNHNEQFF. V is TRBV12-3 or TRBV12-4 and J is TRBJ2-1; D uncertain. This CDR3 is 13 amino acids long. Trimming cost V 11 bases and J 5 bases, with 16 bases left between them.

V is TRBV20-1 and J is TRBJ2-7; D may correspond to TRBD1 or TRBD2 (6 bases each). Per the germline V gene, CDR1 is DFQATT and CDR2 is SNEGSKA (reference sequence). V lost 5 bases, J lost 4 bases, and 21 bases lay in between. The CDR3 loop spans 15 amino acids. For the CDR3, the DNA is TGCAGTGCTTCCAACCAAGCGGAGGGGGTTTACGAGCAGTACTTC. Encoded protein: CSASNQAEGVYEQYF.

This clonotype was observed a handful of times. The V and J genes are TRBV7-3 and TRBJ2-3, with unresolved D. V lost 1 base to trimming and J lost 2 bases, with 7 bases between them. CDR3 size: 14 residues. CDR1 and CDR2 from the germline V gene are SGHTA and FQGTGA. The chain's CDR3 is CASSLMHSTDTQYF. In DNA form, the CDR3 reads TGTGCCAGCAGCTTAATGCACTCCACAGATACGCAGTATTTT. Based on the CDR3 plus reference TRBV7-3 and TRBJ2-3, the full variable domain is GAGVSQTPSNKVTEKGKYVELRCDPISGHTALYWYRQSLGQGPEFLIYFQGTGAADDSGLPNDRFFAVRPEGSVSTLKIQRTERGDSAVYLCASSLMHSTDTQYFGPGTRLTVL.

This chain uses TRBV15 with TRBJ1-1; D not resolved. The V end lost 1 base, the J end lost 4 bases, and 13 bases lay between the germline ends. CDR3 length equals 15 residues. Germline-derived CDR1 and CDR2 are LNHNV and YYDKDF (reference sequence). In DNA form, the CDR3 reads TGTGCCACCAGCAGAGTAGGGAGAGGCGGCACTGAAGCTTTCTTT. Translating it yields CATSRVGRGGTEAFF.

This clonotype showed up just a few times. The rearrangement joins TRBV9 to TRBJ2-7; 7 bases line up with TRBD2. After removal of 4 bases from V and 5 bases from J, the junction contained 6 bases not matched to a gene. Germline CDR1 reads SGDLS; CDR2 reads YYNGEE. The length of the CDR3 is 13 residues. CDR3 amino acids: CASSPRGLDEQYF. The CDR3 DNA is TGTGCCAGCAGCCCCAGAGGACTAGACGAGCAGTACTTC.

This clonotype appeared a few times. The chain recombines TRBV7-2 with TRBJ1-2; D is unclear. The CDR3 contains 15 residues. Per germline, CDR1 SGHTA and CDR2 FQGNSA. Trimming removed 5 bases at V and 4 bases at J, with 17 bases between. DNA for the CDR3: TGTGCCAGCAGCACCGACACGACCGTATTCTATGGCTACACCTTC. Translation gives CASSTDTTVFYGYTF.